The T cell receptor (beta chain) under discussion was sequenced for a study of T-cell reconstitution after alpha-beta-depleted transplantation in children. The study's findings and limits: Fresh T-cell production supplied most of the T-cell counts and diversity seen one year after transplant. Surviving recipient T cells and thymic progenitors underlay high day-60 TCRbeta diversity in some patients. At around two months after transplant, the alpha-beta T cells were reportedly derived from several hundred expanded clones that came from non-depleted graft cells.

During its preparation, the TCRbeta library received unique molecular identifiers. Via MiXCR, TCRdb re-called the PCR reads, giving one row per CDR3 protein. The sample consists of 55,000 to 65,000 distinct CDR3 sequences, 40% to 55% of them appearing once. The germline CDR1 and CDR2 sequences are LGHDT and YNNKEL (reference sequence). Trimming removed 0 bases from V and 3 bases from J, with 9 bases in between. The CDR3 totals 14 residues. This clonotype occurred many times. Its matching antigen is unknown. This specimen consisted of PBMCs, mostly from graft donor cells, obtained 360 days after TCRalphabeta/CD19-depleted stem cell transplant. The receptor was isolated from a male patient between 5 and 17 years old who had a stem cell transplant for acute lymphoblastic leukemia, so the T cells may come from the graft donor. V is TRBV3-1 and J is TRBJ2-7; D perhaps matches TRBD2 (5 bases). This CDR3 reads CASSQERRSYEQYF. CDR3 nucleotide sequence: TGTGCCAGCAGCCAAGAGCGGAGGAGCTACGAGCAGTACTTC.